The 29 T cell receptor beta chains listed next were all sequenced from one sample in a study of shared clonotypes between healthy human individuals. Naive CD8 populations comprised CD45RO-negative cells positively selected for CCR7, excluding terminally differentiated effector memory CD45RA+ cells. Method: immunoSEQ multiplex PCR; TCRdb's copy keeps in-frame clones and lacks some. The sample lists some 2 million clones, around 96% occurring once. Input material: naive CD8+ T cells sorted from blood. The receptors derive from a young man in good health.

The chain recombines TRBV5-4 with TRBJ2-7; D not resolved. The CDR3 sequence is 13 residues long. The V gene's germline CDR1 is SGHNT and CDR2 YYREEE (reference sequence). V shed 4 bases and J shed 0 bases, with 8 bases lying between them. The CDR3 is CASSNSFSYEQYF. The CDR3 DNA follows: TGTGCCAGCAGCAACAGCTTCTCCTACGAGCAGTACTTC.

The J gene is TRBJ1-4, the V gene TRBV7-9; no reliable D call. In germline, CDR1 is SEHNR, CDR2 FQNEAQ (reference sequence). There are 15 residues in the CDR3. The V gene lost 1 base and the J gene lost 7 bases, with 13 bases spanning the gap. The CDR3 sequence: CASSLVGSVIEKLFF. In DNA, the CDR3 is TGTGCCAGCAGCTTAGTAGGGTCAGTTATTGAAAAACTGTTTTTT.

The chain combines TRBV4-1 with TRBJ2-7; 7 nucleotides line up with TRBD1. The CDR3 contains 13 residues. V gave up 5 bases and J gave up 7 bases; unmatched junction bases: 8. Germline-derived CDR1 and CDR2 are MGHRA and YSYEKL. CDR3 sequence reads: CASSDRQGTEQYF. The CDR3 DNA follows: TGCGCCAGCAGCGATAGACAGGGAACGGAGCAGTACTTC.

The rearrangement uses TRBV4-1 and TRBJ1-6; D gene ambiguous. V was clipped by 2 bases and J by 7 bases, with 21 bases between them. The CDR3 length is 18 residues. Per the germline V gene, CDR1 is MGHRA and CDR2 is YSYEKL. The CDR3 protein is CASSQFIGGPLGNSPLHF. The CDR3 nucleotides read TGCGCCAGCAGCCAATTCATTGGAGGGCCACTAGGAAATTCACCCCTCCACTTT.

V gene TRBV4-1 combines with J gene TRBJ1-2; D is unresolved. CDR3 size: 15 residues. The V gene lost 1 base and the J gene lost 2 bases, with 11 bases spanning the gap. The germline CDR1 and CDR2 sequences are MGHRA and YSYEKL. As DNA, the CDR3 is TGCGCCAGCAGCCAAGGTCCGGGATTAAACTATGGCTACACCTTC. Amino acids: CASSQGPGLNYGYTF.

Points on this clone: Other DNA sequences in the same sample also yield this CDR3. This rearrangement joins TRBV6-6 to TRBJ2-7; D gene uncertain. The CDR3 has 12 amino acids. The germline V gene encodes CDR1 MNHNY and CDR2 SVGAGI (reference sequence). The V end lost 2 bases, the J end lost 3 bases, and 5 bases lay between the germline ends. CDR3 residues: CASSYGYYEQYF. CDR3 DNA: TGTGCCAGCAGTTACGGATACTACGAGCAGTACTTC.

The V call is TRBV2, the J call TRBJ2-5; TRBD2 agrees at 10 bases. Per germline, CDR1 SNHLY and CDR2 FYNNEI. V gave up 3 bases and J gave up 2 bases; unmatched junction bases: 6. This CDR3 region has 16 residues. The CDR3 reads CASSDFSGGHQETQYF. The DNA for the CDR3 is TGTGCCAGCAGTGATTTTAGCGGGGGGCATCAAGAGACCCAGTACTTC.

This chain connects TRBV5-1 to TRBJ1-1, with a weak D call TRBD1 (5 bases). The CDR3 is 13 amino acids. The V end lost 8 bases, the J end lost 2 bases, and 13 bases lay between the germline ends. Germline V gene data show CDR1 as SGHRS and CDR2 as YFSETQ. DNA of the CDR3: TGCGCCAGTGGCGGGGGACTAAACACTGAAGCTTTCTTT. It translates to CASGGGLNTEAFF.

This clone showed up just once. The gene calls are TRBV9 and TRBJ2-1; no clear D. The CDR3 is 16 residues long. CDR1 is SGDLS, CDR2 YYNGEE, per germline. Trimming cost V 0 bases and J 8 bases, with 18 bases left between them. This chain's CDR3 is CASSVGLTTPIHEQFF. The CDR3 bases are TGTGCCAGCAGCGTAGGATTGACAACCCCCATCCATGAGCAGTTCTTC.

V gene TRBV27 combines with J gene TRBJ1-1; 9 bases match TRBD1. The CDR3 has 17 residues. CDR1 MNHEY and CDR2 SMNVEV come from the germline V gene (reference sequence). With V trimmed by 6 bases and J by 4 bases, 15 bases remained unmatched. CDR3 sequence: CASSPIITGGKVTEAFF. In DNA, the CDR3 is TGTGCCAGCAGCCCCATCATCACAGGGGGCAAGGTCACTGAAGCTTTCTTT.

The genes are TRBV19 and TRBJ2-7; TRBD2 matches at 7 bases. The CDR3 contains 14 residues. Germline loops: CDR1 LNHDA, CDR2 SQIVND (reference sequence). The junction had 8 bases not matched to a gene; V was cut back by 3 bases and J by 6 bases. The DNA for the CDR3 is TGTGCCAGTAGTATGGGGGGGATGTCACGCGAGCAGTACTTC. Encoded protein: CASSMGGMSREQYF.

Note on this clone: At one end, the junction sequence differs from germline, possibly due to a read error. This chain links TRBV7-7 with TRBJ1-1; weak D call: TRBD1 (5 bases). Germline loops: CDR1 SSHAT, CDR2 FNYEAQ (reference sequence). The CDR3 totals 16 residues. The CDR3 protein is CASSPWQGLGNTEAFF. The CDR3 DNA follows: TGTGCTAGCAGCCCATGGCAGGGCCTTGGGAACACTGAAGCTTTCTTT.

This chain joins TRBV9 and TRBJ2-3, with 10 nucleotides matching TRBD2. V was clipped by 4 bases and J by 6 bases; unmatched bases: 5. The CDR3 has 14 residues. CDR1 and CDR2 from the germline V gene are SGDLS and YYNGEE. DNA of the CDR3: TGTGCCAGCAGCCCTAGCGGGGGAGGGGATACGCAGTATTTT. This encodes CASSPSGGGDTQYF.

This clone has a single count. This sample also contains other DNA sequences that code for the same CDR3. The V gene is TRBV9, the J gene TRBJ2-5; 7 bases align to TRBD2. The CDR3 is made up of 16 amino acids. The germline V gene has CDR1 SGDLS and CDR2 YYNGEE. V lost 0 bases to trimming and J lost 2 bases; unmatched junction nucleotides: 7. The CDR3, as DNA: TGTGCCAGCAGCGTAGGGGCGGGAGCGCCACAAGAGACCCAGTACTTC. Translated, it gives CASSVGAGAPQETQYF.

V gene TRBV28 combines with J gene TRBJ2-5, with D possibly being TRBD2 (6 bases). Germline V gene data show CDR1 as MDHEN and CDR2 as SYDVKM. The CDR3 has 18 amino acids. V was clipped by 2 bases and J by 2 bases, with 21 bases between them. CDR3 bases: TGTGCCAGCAGTTTAGGGCAGGGAAGCGTTGCGGGGCAAGAGACCCAGTACTTC. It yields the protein CASSLGQGSVAGQETQYF.

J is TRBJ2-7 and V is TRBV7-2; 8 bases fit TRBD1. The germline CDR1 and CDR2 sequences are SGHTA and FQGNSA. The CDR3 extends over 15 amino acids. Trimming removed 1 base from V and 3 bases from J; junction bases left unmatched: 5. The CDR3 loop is CASSLDRGQVYEQYF. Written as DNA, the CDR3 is TGTGCCAGCAGCTTAGATCGGGGACAGGTCTACGAGCAGTACTTC. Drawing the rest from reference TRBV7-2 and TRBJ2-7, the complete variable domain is GAGVSQSPSNKVTEKGKDVELRCDPISGHTALYWYRQSLGQGLEFLIYFQGNSAPDKSGLPSDRFSAERTGGSVSTLTIQRTQQEDSAVYLCASSLDRGQVYEQYFGPGTRLTVT.

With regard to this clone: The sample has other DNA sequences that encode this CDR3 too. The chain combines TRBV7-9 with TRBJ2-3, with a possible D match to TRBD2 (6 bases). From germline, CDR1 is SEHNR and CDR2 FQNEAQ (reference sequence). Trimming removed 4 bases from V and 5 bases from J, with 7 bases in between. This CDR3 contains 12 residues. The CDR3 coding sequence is TGTGCCAGCAGCTGGGGGGAAGATACGCAGTATTTT. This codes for CASSWGEDTQYF.

CDR3 coding DNA: TGTGCCAGCAGTTTGTCAGCGGGTCTGGTCTCCTACGAGCAGTACTTC. It is translated as CASSLSAGLVSYEQYF. The gene calls are TRBV27 and TRBJ2-7, with D possibly matching TRBD2 (6 bases). CDR3 length equals 16 residues. With 3 bases removed from V and 0 bases from J, the gap between germline ends came to 15 bases. The V gene's germline CDR1 is MNHEY and CDR2 SMNVEV (reference sequence).

The CDR3 reads CASSLGLEQTNTGELFF. Written as DNA, the CDR3 is TGTGCCAGCAGCTTAGGCCTTGAACAGACGAACACCGGGGAGCTGTTTTTT. The genes are TRBV13 and TRBJ2-2, with D hard to call. CDR1 and CDR2 (germline): PRHDT, FYEKMQ (reference sequence). The CDR3 runs to 17 residues. Trimming left V 0 bases short and J 0 bases short, with 11 bases between.

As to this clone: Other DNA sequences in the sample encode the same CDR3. The CDR3 bases are TGTGCCAGCAGTCCGTCGACAGGGGGCACAGATACGCAGTATTTT. Its translation is CASSPSTGGTDTQYF. The chain recombines TRBV27 with TRBJ2-3; 8 bases are a match to TRBD1. The CDR3 loop spans 15 amino acids. V lost 5 bases to trimming and J lost 1 base; unmatched junction nucleotides: 5. The V gene's germline CDR1 is MNHEY and CDR2 SMNVEV (reference sequence).

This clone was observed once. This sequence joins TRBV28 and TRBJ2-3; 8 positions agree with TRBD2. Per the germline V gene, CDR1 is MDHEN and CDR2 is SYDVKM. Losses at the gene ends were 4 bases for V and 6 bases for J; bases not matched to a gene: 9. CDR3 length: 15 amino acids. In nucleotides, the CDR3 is TGTGCCAGCAGTTACGGGGGGGGGCCCACGGATACGCAGTATTTT. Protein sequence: CASSYGGGPTDTQYF.

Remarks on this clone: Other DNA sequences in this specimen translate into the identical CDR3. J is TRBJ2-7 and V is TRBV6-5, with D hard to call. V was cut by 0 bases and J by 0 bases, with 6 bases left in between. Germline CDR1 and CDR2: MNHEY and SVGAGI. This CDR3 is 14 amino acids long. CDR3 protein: CASSYSSPSYEQYF. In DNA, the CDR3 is TGTGCCAGCAGTTACTCTTCCCCCTCCTACGAGCAGTACTTC.

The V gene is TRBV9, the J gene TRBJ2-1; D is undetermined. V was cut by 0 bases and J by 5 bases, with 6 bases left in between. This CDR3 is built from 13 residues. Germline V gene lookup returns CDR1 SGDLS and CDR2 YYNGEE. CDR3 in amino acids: CASSVANHNEQFF. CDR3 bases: TGTGCCAGCAGCGTAGCTAATCACAATGAGCAGTTCTTC.

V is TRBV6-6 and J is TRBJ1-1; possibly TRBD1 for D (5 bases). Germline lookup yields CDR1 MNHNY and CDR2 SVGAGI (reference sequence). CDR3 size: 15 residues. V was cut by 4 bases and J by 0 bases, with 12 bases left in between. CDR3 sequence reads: CASSFDRAMNTEAFF. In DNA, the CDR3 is TGTGCCAGCAGTTTCGACAGAGCCATGAACACTGAAGCTTTCTTT.

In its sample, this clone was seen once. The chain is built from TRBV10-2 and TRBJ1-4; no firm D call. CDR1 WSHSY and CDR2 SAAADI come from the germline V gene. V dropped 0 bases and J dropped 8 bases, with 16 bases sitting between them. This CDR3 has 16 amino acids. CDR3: CASSESEVPFGEKLFF. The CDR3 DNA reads TGCGCCAGCAGTGAGTCGGAGGTACCCTTCGGGGAAAAACTGTTTTTT.

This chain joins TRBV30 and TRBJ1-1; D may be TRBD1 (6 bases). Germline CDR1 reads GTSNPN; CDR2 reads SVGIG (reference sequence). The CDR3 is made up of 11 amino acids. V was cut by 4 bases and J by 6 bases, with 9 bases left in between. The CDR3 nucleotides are TGTGCCTGGATACAGGGCGCTGAAGCTTTCTTT. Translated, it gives CAWIQGAEAFF.

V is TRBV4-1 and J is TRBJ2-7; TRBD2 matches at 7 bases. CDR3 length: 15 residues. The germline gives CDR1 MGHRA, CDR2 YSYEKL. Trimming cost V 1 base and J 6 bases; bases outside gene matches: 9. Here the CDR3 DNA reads TGCGCCAGCAGCCAAGGCGCATTTAGGGAGGGCGAGCAGTACTTC. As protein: CASSQGAFREGEQYF.

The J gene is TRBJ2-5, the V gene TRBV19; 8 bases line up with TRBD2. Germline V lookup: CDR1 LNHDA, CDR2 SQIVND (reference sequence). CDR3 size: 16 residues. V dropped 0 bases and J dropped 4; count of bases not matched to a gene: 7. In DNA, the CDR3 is TGTGCCAGTAGTATAGATCGGGAGGGAGCAGGAGAGACCCAGTACTTC. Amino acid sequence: CASSIDREGAGETQYF.

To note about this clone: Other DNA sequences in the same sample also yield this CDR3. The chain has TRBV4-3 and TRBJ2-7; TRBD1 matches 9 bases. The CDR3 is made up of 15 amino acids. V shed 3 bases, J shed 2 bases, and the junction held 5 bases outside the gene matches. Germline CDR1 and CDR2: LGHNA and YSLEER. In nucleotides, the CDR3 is TGCGCCAGCAGCCAGGGGGGACAGGGTCCCTACGAGCAGTACTTC. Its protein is CASSQGGQGPYEQYF.